These T cell receptor beta chains were read from a single sample in a study of blood T cell repertoires in COVID-19. Here immunoSEQ multiplex PCR was the method, and the copy in TCRdb shows in-frame clones only, minus some. The repertoire holds hundreds of thousands of clones, approximately 80% seen once, with over 8% in the top ten. Sequencing input: peripheral blood. The receptors derive from a woman over 75 with acute or convalescent COVID-19. The CDR3 runs from the conserved cysteine through the conserved F or W. Fields, in order: J gene, D gene, clone size, V gene, CDR3 DNA, CDR3 protein. A D gene is named only where the DNA matches it firmly. Clone size is not always given. Where it is, it says once, few, many or a class for expanded clones.

TRBJ2-3	TRBD2	.	TRBV19	TGTGCCAGTAGTTTCCGACTAGCGGGGGGGCCTTTGACGCAGTATTTT	CASSFRLAGGPLTQYF
TRBJ1-1	.	.	TRBV3-1/TRBV3-2	TGTGCCAGCAGCAAGACAGGACAAAACACTGAAGCTTTCTTT	CASSKTGQNTEAFF
TRBJ2-6	.	.	TRBV11-2	TGTGCCAGCAGCGGAAACAGGGCTGGGGCCAACGTCCTGACTTTC	CASSGNRAGANVLTF
TRBJ1-6	.	.	TRBV5-1	TGCGCCAGCAGCTTGCAAGGAGCAGACAGGTTGAATTCACCCCTCCACTTT	CASSLQGADRLNSPLHF
TRBJ2-5	.	.	TRBV6-5	TGTGCCAGCAGTTTTTCGACAACCCGCCAAGAGACCCAGTACTTC	CASSFSTTRQETQYF
TRBJ1-2	.	.	TRBV19	TGTGCCAGTAGTGCAACGACGGGGAACTATGGCTACACCTTC	CASSATTGNYGYTF
TRBJ2-7	TRBD2	.	TRBV7-3	TGTGCCAGCAGCTCTCTAGCGGGGGACGAGCAGTACTTC	CASSSLAGDEQYF
TRBJ2-5	TRBD2	.	TRBV29-1	TGCAGCGTTGTCCTAGCGGGTTCTAGTCAAGAGACCCAGTACTTC	CSVVLAGSSQETQYF
TRBJ1-5	.	.	TRBV5-1	TGCGCCAGCAGCTTGGGGCCACCCTGGAATCAGCCCCAGCATTTT	CASSLGPPWNQPQHF
TRBJ1-6	TRBD1	.	TRBV2	TGTGCCAGCGGGGACAGAGGTAATTCACCCCTCCACTTT	CASGDRGNSPLHF
TRBJ1-3	TRBD1	.	TRBV18	TGTGCCTGCTCGGACCTAACAGGGGGCAGAAACACCATATATTTT	CACSDLTGGRNTIYF
TRBJ1-1	.	.	TRBV29-1	TGCAGCGTTGAAGATCTCAACAGGGCTAGCACTGAAGCTTTCTTT	CSVEDLNRASTEAFF
TRBJ2-1	.	few	TRBV2	TGTGCCAGCGGGTCGAAGGGGAATGAGCAGTTCTTC	CASGSKGNEQFF
TRBJ2-2	TRBD2	.	TRBV5-1	TGCGCCAGCAGCCCTCGTGCGGGGGGGAACACCGGGGAGCTGTTTTTT	CASSPRAGGNTGELFF
TRBJ1-1	TRBD1	few	TRBV27	TGTGCCAGCAGTAGACAGGGTAGCACTGAAGCTTTCTTT	CASSRQGSTEAFF
TRBJ2-7	.	.	TRBV7-3	TGTGCCAGCAGCTTACACCAGGGTTACGAGCAGTACTTC	CASSLHQGYEQYF
TRBJ2-7	.	.	TRBV6-1	TGTGCCAGCAGTGAAGCAGGGGGTCCGAGGGAGCAGTACTTC	CASSEAGGPREQYF
TRBJ1-5	.	.	TRBV24-1	TGTGCCACCAGTGACCAGGAAAGCAATCAGCCCCAGCATTTT	CATSDQESNQPQHF
TRBJ2-1	.	.	TRBV7-3	TGTGCCAGCAGCTTAGACAGAAAAGGGGCTGGACAGTTCTTC	CASSLDRKGAGQFF
TRBJ2-3	TRBD1	.	TRBV6-1	TGTGCCAGCAGTGGAAGACAGGGGGGCGTGAAAGATACGCAGTATTTT	CASSGRQGGVKDTQYF
TRBJ2-5	.	few	TRBV2	TGTGCCAGCAGTCCGGAGGCAGACCAAGAGACCCAGTACTTC	CASSPEADQETQYF
TRBJ1-6	.	once	TRBV28	TGTGCCAGCAGACCTTTCAGGGTCCCCTTTAAACCCCTCCACTTT	CASRPFRVPFKPLHF
TRBJ2-1	.	.	TRBV15	TGTGCCACCAGCAGAGATGGAGATGGAGGTGAGCAGTTCTTC	CATSRDGDGGEQFF
TRBJ1-2	TRBD1	.	TRBV19	TGTGCCAGTAGTATCGGGGGACAGACTAACTATGGCTACACCTTC	CASSIGGQTNYGYTF
TRBJ1-1	.	once	TRBV29-1	TGCAGCGTATCCTCAGGGGCAGGGTGGACTGAAGCTTTCTTT	CSVSSGAGWTEAFF